Listed here are 8 T cell receptor beta chains from one sample, sequenced in a study of blood T cell repertoires in COVID-19. Only in-frame clones appear in the TCRdb table, and some are missing; sequencing was by immunoSEQ multiplex PCR. The data contain under 250,000 clones, roughly 88% of them seen just once; the ten biggest clones take up over 5.5%. The sequenced sample consisted of peripheral blood. Receptor source: a woman aged 80 or over with COVID-19, enrolled during active disease.

This chain connects TRBV30 to TRBJ2-3, with TRBD1 matching 8 bases. The V segment lost 3 bases and the J segment 4 bases; nucleotides outside the gene matches: 9. Germline CDR1 reads GTSNPN; CDR2 reads SVGIG (reference sequence). The CDR3 consists of 15 residues. CDR3 nucleotide sequence: TGTGCCTGGAGCCCCACGGCAGGGGGCTCAGATACGCAGTATTTT. It yields the protein CAWSPTAGGSDTQYF.

The V gene is TRBV29-1, the J gene TRBJ1-1, with D unresolved. The V end was cut by 6 bases, the J end by 0 bases, with 17 bases between. Germline lookup yields CDR1 SQVTM and CDR2 ANQGSEA. The CDR3 is 15 amino acids. The CDR3 spells CSVLFPPPLNTEAFF. The CDR3 DNA reads TGCAGCGTCCTATTCCCCCCCCCTTTGAACACTGAAGCTTTCTTT.

The chain couples TRBV28 to TRBJ1-3; D is perhaps TRBD1 (6 bases). Germline V lookup: CDR1 MDHEN, CDR2 SYDVKM. The length of the CDR3 is 13 residues. With 10 bases removed from V and 5 bases from J, the gap between germline ends came to 15 bases. The CDR3 here is CATTGPRRNTIYF. The CDR3 nucleotides read TGTGCCACGACAGGCCCTCGGAGAAACACCATATATTTT.

This clone was found once. This chain connects TRBV6-1 to TRBJ1-1; D is uncertain. CDR1 is MNHNS and CDR2 is SASEGT in the germline V gene. The CDR3 extends over 16 amino acids. Trimming shortened V by 4 bases and J by 0 bases, and 15 bases separated the two germline ends. The CDR3 region has the DNA TGTGCCAGCAGTGCCGGTTGGAGGCACATGAACACTGAAGCTTTCTTT. This gives the protein CASSAGWRHMNTEAFF.

The V call is TRBV6-5, the J call TRBJ1-1; 9 bases agree with TRBD1. This CDR3 has 13 amino acids. The V segment lost 6 bases and the J segment 5 bases; nucleotides outside the gene matches: 4. CDR1 and CDR2 from the germline V gene are MNHEY and SVGAGI. The CDR3 nucleotides read TGTGCCAGCAGGGGACAGGGTTGGACTGAAGCTTTCTTT. Protein product: CASRGQGWTEAFF.

The gene calls are TRBV3-1 (or the pseudogene TRBV3-2) and TRBJ2-5; 9 nucleotides agree with TRBD2. CDR3 size: 16 residues. Trimming at V came to 3 bases and at J to 5 bases, leaving 10 bases not matched to a gene. Germline V gives CDR1 LGHDT, CDR2 YNNKEL (reference sequence). For the CDR3, the DNA is TGTGCCAGCAGCCATACTAGCGGGTCCTCTGGGGAGACCCAGTACTTC. Its protein is CASSHTSGSSGETQYF.

The chain carries TRBV6-5 and TRBJ1-1; D gene unclear. Germline V gene sequence: CDR1 MNHEY, CDR2 SVGAGI. The CDR3 contains 12 residues. Trimming stripped 9 bases from V and 4 bases from J, with 12 bases between. CDR3 nucleotide sequence: TGTGCCAGTTCCCTAGTGGGCACTGAAGCTTTCTTT. It encodes CASSLVGTEAFF.

The chain uses TRBV6-2 or TRBV6-3 and TRBJ2-2; tentatively, D is TRBD1 (5 bases). The germline V gene has CDR1 MNHEY and CDR2 SVGEGT. This CDR3 is 14 amino acids long. Trimming shortened V by 5 bases and J by 6 bases, and 13 bases separated the two germline ends. In DNA form, the CDR3 reads TGTGCCAGCAGTCCCCCTAGGGGCCCCGGGGAGCTGTTTTTT. It codes for CASSPPRGPGELFF.